There are a few counts of the clone carrying this TCR beta chain. Its antigen is still unknown. The source of the sample is a study of molecular identifiers for immune sequencing clone quantification. Study-level points and caveats: Barcode sharing among identical TCR molecules could make large clones appear smaller. Under 1% of molecules in naive cells, but over 98% of effector molecules, belonged to clones above 20 RNA copies. Detectable among around 1 million naive cells, according to reports, was Jurkat TCR RNA spiked in from one cell.

Using a CD8+CD4-CCR7+CD45RA+ phenotype, naive CD8 T cells were sorted. Via MiXCR, TCRdb re-called the PCR reads, giving one row per CDR3 protein. The table includes just over 35,000 distinct CDR3 sequences, about 18% detected once. This CDR3 contains 16 residues. Per germline, CDR1 ENHRY and CDR2 SYGVKD. The V end was cut by 0 bases, the J end by 0 bases, with 6 bases between. The TCR was taken from a human donor in good health. Some libraries in this study had Jurkat cell RNA spiked in. The sequenced sample consisted of naive CD8+ T cells from blood, with Jurkat cell RNA spiked in. Subset of the sample: FACS-sorted CD8+CD4-CCR7+CD45RA+ naive T cells. The rearrangement links TRBV10-3 to TRBJ2-6; D gene uncertain. Here the CDR3 DNA reads TGTGCCATCAGTGAGTCGTACACCTCTGGGGCCAACGTCCTGACTTTC. Encoded protein: CAISESYTSGANVLTF.